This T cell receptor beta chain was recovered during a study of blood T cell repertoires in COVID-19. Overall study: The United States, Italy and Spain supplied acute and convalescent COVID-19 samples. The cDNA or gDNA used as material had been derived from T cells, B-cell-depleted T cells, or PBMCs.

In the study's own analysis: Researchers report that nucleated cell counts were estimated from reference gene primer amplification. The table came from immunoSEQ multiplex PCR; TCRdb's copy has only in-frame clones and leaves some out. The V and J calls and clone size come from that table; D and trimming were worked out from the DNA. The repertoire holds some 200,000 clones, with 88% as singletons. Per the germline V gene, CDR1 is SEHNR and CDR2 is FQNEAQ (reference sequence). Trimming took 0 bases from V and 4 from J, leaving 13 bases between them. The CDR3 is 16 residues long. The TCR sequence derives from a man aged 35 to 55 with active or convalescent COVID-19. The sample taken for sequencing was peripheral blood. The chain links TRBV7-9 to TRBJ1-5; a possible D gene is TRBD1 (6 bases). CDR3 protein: CASSLALDSDNQPQHF. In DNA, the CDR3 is TGTGCCAGCAGCTTAGCGTTGGACAGCGATAATCAGCCCCAGCATTTT.